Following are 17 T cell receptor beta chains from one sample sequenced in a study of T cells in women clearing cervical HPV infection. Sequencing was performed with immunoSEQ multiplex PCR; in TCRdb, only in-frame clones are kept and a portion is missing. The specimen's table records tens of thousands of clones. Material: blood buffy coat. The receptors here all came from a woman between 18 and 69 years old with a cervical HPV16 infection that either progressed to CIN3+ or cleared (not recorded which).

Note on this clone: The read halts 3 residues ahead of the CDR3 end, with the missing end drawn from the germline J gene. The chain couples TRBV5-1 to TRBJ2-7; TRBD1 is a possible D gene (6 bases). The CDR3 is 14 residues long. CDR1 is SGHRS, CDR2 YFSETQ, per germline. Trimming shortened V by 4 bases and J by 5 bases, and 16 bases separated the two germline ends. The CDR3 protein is CASSPVAGANEQYF. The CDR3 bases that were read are TGCGCCAGCAGCCCCGTGGCAGGGGCGAACGAG.

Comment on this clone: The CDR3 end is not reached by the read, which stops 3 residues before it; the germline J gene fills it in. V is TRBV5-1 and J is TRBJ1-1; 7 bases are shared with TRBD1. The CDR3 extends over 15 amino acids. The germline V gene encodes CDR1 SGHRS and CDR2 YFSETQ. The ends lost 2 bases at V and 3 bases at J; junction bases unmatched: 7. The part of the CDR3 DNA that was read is TGCGCCAGCAGCTTCAAGACAGGGAGGGACACTGAA. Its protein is CASSFKTGRDTE. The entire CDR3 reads CASSFKTGRDTEAFF.

This CDR3 is CASSFTAESSYNEQFF. The sequenced part of the CDR3 DNA is TGCGCCAGCAGCTTTACCGCGGAGAGCTCCTACAATGAG. The chain carries TRBV5-1 and TRBJ2-1, with D uncertain. Read coverage stops 3 residues before the CDR3 terminus; the germline J gene supplies the remainder. Germline loops: CDR1 SGHRS, CDR2 YFSETQ. V lost 2 bases and J lost 0, with 12 bases in between. The CDR3 is made up of 16 amino acids. Looking up the rest from reference TRBV5-1 and TRBJ2-1 gives the full variable domain: KAGVTQTPRYLIKTRGQQVTLSCSPISGHRSVSWYQQTPGQGLQFLFEYFSETQRNKGNFPGRFSGRQFSNSRSEMNVSTLELGDSALYLCASSFTAESSYNEQFFGPGTRLTVL.

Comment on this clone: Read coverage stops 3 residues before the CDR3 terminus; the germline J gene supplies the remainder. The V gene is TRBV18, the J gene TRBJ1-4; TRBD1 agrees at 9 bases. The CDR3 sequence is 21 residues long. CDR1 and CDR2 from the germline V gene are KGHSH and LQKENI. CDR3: CASSRDRDRVFRSSGANVLFF. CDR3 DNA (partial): TGTGCCAGCTCACGGGACCGGGACAGGGTTTTCAGAAGCTCTGGGGCCAACGTA.

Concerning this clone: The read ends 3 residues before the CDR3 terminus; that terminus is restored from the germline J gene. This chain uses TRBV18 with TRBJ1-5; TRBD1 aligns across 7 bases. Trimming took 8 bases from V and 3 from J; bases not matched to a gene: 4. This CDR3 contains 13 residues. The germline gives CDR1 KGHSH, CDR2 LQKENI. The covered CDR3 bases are TGTGCCAGCCAGGGACAGTACAATCAGCCC. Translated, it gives CASQGQYNQP. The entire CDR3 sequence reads CASQGQYNQPQHF. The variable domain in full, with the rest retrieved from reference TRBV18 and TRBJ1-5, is NAGVMQNPRHLVRRRGQEARLRCSPMKGHSHVYWYRQLPEEGLKFMVYLQKENIIDESGMPKERFSAEFPKEGPSILRIQQVVRGDSAAYFCASQGQYNQPQHFGDGTRLSIL.

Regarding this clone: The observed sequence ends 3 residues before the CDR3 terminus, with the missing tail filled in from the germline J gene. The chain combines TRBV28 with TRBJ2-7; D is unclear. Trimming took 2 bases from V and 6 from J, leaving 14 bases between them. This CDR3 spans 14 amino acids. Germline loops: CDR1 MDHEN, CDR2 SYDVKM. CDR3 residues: CASSLTAGSGEQYF. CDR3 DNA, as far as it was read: TGTGCCAGCAGTTTAACTGCTGGCTCGGGCGAG.

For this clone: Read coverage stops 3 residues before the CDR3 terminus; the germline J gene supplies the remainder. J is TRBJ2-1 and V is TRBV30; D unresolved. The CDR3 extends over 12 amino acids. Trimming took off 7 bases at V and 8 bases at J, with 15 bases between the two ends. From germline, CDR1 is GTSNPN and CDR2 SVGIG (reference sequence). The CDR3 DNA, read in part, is TGTGCCTTCGGGTCCTCTAACGATGAG. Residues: CAFGSSNDE. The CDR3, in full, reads CAFGSSNDEQFF.

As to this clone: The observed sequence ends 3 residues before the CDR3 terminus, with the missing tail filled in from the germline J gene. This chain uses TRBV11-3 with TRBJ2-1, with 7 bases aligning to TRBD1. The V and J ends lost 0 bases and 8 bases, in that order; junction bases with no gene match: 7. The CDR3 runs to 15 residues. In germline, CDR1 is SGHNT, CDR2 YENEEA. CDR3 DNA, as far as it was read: TGTGCCAGCAGCTTAGAGGGGAGACAGGGAGATGAG. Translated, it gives CASSLEGRQGDE. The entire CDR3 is CASSLEGRQGDEQFF.

The CDR3 is CASQGQYNQPQYF. The covered CDR3 bases are TGTGCCAGCCAGGGACAGTACAATCAGCCG. V and J are TRBV18 and TRBJ2-3; TRBD1 matches 7 bases. The read ends 3 residues before the CDR3 terminus; that terminus is restored from the germline J gene. The CDR3 contains 13 residues. Looked up from germline, CDR1 is KGHSH and CDR2 is LQKENI.

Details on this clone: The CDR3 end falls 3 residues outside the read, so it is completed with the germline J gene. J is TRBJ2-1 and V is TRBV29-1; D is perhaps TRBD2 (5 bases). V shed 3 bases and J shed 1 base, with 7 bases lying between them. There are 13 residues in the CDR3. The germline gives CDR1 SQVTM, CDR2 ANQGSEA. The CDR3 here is CSVEAGSYNEQFF. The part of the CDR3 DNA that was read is TGCAGCGTTGAGGCGGGTTCCTACAATGAG.

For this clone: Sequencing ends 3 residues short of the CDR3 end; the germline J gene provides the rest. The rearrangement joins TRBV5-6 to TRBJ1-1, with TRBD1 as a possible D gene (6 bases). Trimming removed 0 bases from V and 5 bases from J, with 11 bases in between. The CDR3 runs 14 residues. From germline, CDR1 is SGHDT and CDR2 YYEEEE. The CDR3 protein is CASSLVPTGTEAFF. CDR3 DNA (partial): TGTGCCAGCAGCTTGGTTCCGACAGGTACTGAA.

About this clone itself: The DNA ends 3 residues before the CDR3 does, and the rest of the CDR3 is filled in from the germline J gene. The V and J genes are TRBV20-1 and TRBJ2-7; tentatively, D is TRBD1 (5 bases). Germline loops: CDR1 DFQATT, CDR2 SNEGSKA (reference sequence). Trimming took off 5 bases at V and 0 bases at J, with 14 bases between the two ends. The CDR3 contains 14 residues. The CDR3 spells CSALPTESSYEQYF. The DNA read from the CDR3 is TGCAGTGCTCTTCCGACAGAGTCCTCCTACGAG.

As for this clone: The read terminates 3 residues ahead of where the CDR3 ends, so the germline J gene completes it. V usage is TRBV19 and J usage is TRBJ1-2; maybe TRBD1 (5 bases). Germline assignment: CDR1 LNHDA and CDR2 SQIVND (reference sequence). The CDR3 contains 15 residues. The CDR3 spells CASSIVGQDYNDYTF. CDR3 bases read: TGTGCCAGTAGTATAGTGGGGCAGGACTACAATGAC.

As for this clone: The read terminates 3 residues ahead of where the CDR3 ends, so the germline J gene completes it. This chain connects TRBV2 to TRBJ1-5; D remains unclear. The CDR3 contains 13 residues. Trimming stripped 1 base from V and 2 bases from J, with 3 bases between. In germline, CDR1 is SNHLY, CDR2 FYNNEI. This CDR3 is CASSEVGNQPQHF. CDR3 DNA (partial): TGTGCCAGCAGTGAAGTCGGCAATCAGCCC.

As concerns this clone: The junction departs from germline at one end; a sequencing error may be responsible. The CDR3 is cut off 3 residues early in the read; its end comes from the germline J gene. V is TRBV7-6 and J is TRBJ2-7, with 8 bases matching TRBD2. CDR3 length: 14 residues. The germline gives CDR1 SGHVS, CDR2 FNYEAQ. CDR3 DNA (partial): TGTGCCAGCAGCATAGCGGGGCAGGCATACGAG. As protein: CASSIAGQAYE. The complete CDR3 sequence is CASSIAGQAYEQYF.

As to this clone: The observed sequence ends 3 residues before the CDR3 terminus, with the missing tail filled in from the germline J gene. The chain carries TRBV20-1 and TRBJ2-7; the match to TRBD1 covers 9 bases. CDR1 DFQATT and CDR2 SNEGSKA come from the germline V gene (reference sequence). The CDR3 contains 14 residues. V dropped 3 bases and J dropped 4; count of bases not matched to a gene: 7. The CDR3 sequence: CSASETGGVYEQYF. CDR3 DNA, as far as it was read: TGCAGTGCTAGCGAAACAGGGGGCGTGTACGAG.

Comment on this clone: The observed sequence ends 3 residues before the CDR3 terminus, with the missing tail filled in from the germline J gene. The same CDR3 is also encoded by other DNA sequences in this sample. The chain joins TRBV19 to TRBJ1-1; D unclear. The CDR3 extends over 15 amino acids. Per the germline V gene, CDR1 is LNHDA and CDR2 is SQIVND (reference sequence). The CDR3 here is CASSITSGSLETAFF. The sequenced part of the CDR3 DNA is TGTGCCAGTAGTATTACTAGCGGGAGTTTGGAGACA.